This T cell receptor beta chain was sequenced in a study of T cells in Graves' hyperthyroidism and ophthalmopathy. Study-wide context: Specimen type is peripheral blood, collected at initial diagnosis prior to any treatment.

Amplified regions were TCR beta CDR3 sequences from RNA transcripts. Carried out on the TCR CDR3, a first-round RT-PCR used the HTBI primer set. TCRdb reprocessed the multiplex PCR reads with MiXCR, giving one entry per CDR3 protein. The sample yields about 700,000 distinct CDR3 sequences, around 15% seen once. No ophthalmopathy progression within 18 months constituted stable Graves' hyperthyroidism. Reasons for excluding patients were uncontrolled infection, other autoimmune disease, pregnancy or lactation. The CDR3 extends over 14 amino acids. V lost 0 bases to trimming and J lost 1 base, with 7 bases between them. Germline values: CDR1 WNHNN, CDR2 SYGVQD (reference sequence). This clonotype was detected many times.

This sequence joins TRBV10-1 and TRBJ2-7; a weak D match, TRBD2 (5 bases). The material sequenced was blood. The sequence was obtained from a woman between 18 and 29 years old with Graves' hyperthyroidism. Written as DNA, the CDR3 is TGCGCCAGCAGTGAGTCCCGGGGTTCCTACGAGCAGTACTTC. It is translated as CASSESRGSYEQYF.